A selection of T cell receptor beta chains follows, all from one sample in a study of shared clonotypes between healthy human individuals. Using immunoSEQ multiplex PCR, the repertoire was profiled, and TCRdb retains in-frame clones only, with some absent. Of hundreds of thousands of clones in the sample, 96% were seen once. The sequenced sample consisted of naive CD8+ T cells sorted from blood. These receptors all stem from a woman aged 30 to 39 in good health. Both conserved end residues are part of each CDR3. The D gene is left open where the match is weak. Clone sizes are given selectively: once, few, many, or a class where the clone is expanded.

size	J	V	D	CDR3	DNA
.	TRBJ2-3	TRBV29-1	.	CSVVPPGSTDTQYF	TGCAGCGTTGTTCCCCCGGGGAGCACAGATACGCAGTATTTT
.	TRBJ2-1	TRBV7-3	.	CASSLTGNEQFF	TGTGCCAGCAGCTTAACCGGCAATGAGCAGTTCTTC
.	TRBJ2-7	TRBV6-6	.	CASSYSNPAYEQYF	TGTGCCAGCAGTTACTCGAACCCAGCCTACGAGCAGTACTTC
.	TRBJ2-1	TRBV11-2	.	CASSSSRYRYNEQFF	TGTGCCAGCAGCTCCAGCCGCTACCGGTACAATGAGCAGTTCTTC
.	TRBJ2-1	TRBV4-2	TRBD2	CASSSFGGSSYNEQFF	TGTGCCAGCAGCTCTTTTGGCGGGAGCTCCTACAATGAGCAGTTCTTC
.	TRBJ2-1	TRBV7-9	TRBD2	CASSKTSGSRDEQFF	TGTGCCAGCAGCAAGACTAGCGGGAGCCGCGATGAGCAGTTCTTC
.	TRBJ2-1	TRBV9	TRBD2	CASSPETSGYNEQFF	TGTGCCAGCAGCCCGGAGACTAGCGGCTACAATGAGCAGTTCTTC
.	TRBJ1-5	TRBV19	.	CASSMGGYWQPQHF	TGTGCCAGTAGTATGGGAGGGTATTGGCAGCCCCAGCATTTT
.	TRBJ1-1	TRBV2	.	CASSGTRNTEAFF	TGTGCCAGCAGTGGGACAAGGAACACTGAAGCTTTCTTT
.	TRBJ2-7	TRBV27	TRBD2	CASSPSSGKINYEQYF	TGTGCCAGCAGCCCCTCTAGCGGGAAGATTAACTACGAGCAGTACTTC
.	TRBJ1-5	TRBV19	TRBD1	CASTQGAQSVSNQPQHF	TGTGCCAGTACCCAGGGGGCTCAATCGGTCAGCAATCAGCCCCAGCATTTT
.	TRBJ2-7	TRBV7-9	.	CASSSGGQTTYEQYF	TGTGCCAGCAGCTCCGGCGGACAAACTACCTACGAGCAGTACTTC
.	TRBJ2-1	TRBV6-4	TRBD2	CASSASGSSYNEQFF	TGTGCCAGCAGTGCTAGCGGGAGCTCCTACAATGAGCAGTTCTTC
.	TRBJ2-7	TRBV29-1	TRBD1	CSVERTGGNEQYF	TGCAGCGTTGAGCGGACAGGGGGCAACGAGCAGTACTTC
.	TRBJ2-5	TRBV7-8	.	CASTHPGETQYF	TGTGCCAGCACCCACCCCGGAGAGACCCAGTACTTC
.	TRBJ2-3	TRBV28	.	CASSFSRAGWADTQYF	TGTGCCAGCAGTTTTTCCCGGGCAGGGTGGGCAGATACGCAGTATTTT
.	TRBJ1-1	TRBV5-6	TRBD1	CASISMTGRTEAFF	TGTGCCAGCATAAGTATGACAGGGAGGACTGAAGCTTTCTTT
.	TRBJ2-1	TRBV27	.	CASSRPDRGKDNEQFF	TGTGCCAGCAGTCGCCCTGACAGAGGGAAGGACAATGAGCAGTTCTTC
.	TRBJ1-5	TRBV28	.	CASSQTQPQHF	TGTGCCAGCAGCCAAACGCAACCCCAGCATTTT
.	TRBJ1-2	TRBV6-5	TRBD1	CASRGTAYGYTF	TGTGCCAGCAGAGGGACAGCCTATGGCTACACCTTC
once	TRBJ2-2	TRBV7-9	.	CASSPMRGGELFF	TGTGCCAGCAGCCCCATGCGGGGCGGGGAGCTGTTTTTT
.	TRBJ2-1	TRBV7-8	.	CASSFSSYNEQFF	TGTGCCAGCAGCTTCAGTAGCTACAATGAGCAGTTCTTC